The 30 T cell receptor beta chains reported below all come from one sample, sequenced in a study of blood T cell repertoires in COVID-19. Repertoires were generated with immunoSEQ multiplex PCR, while TCRdb's copy carries only in-frame clones and drops some. The sample holds around 400,000 clones, under 90% seen once. The sample was PBMCs or T cells enriched from blood (not recorded which). The receptors stem from a woman aged 25-40 years who had recovered from COVID-19.

The rearrangement joins TRBV6-5 to TRBJ1-1, with 9 bases lining up with TRBD1. This CDR3 has 15 residues. The J segment lost 2 bases and the V segment lost 2 bases, leaving 3 bases of the junction unmatched. Germline V gene lookup returns CDR1 MNHEY and CDR2 SVGAGI. The CDR3 is CASSYRGQGNTEAFF. CDR3 in DNA: TGTGCCAGCAGTTACCGGGGACAGGGTAACACTGAAGCTTTCTTT.

V and J are TRBV28 and TRBJ2-6, with TRBD2 identical over 12 bases. J lost 0 bases, V lost 5 bases, and 5 bases had no gene match. The CDR3 extends over 18 amino acids. Germline V CDR1 and CDR2: MDHEN, SYDVKM. CDR3 DNA sequence: TGTGCCAGCAGTGGGGGACTAGCGGGCGTCTCTGGGGCCAACGTCCTGACTTTC. This translates into CASSGGLAGVSGANVLTF.

The V and J genes are TRBV5-1 and TRBJ2-7; 9 positions match TRBD1. V lost 4 bases, J lost 4 bases, and 6 bases stayed unmatched. The CDR3 sequence is 14 residues long. Germline CDR1 is SGHRS and CDR2 is YFSETQ. The CDR3 bases are TGCGCCAGCAGCCCCGGGACAGGGAAGTACGAGCAGTACTTC. This encodes CASSPGTGKYEQYF.

V usage is TRBV30 and J usage is TRBJ1-1; perhaps TRBD1 as D (6 bases). CDR3 length: 13 residues. Trimming pared 3 bases from V and 1 base from J, leaving 9 bases between. Germline V gene data show CDR1 as GTSNPN and CDR2 as SVGIG (reference sequence). The CDR3 sequence is CAWSSDRNTEAFF. Here the CDR3 DNA reads TGTGCCTGGAGCTCGGACAGGAACACTGAAGCTTTCTTT.

This clone has a handful of counts. The CDR3 reads CASSRDYLNTEAFF. The CDR3 region has the DNA TGTGCCAGCAGCCGCGATTATTTGAACACTGAAGCTTTCTTT. This sequence joins TRBV7-2 and TRBJ1-1; D not resolved. V was cut by 5 bases and J by 0 bases, with 10 bases left in between. Germline V gene data show CDR1 as SGHTA and CDR2 as FQGNSA. The CDR3 runs 14 residues. Full variable domain (remainder filled in from reference TRBV7-2 and TRBJ1-1): GAGVSQSPSNKVTEKGKDVELRCDPISGHTALYWYRQSLGQGLEFLIYFQGNSAPDKSGLPSDRFSAERTGGSVSTLTIQRTQQEDSAVYLCASSRDYLNTEAFFGQGTRLTVV.

The CDR3 region has the DNA TGTGCCAGCGGGCCCTTTAGCGGGAGTCTTATGGATACGCAGTATTTT. This encodes CASGPFSGSLMDTQYF. J is TRBJ2-3 and V is TRBV18; 9 nucleotides align to TRBD2. The V segment lost 8 bases and the J segment 6 bases; nucleotides outside the gene matches: 15. The CDR3 extends over 16 amino acids. CDR1 and CDR2 from the germline V gene are KGHSH and LQKENI. Complete variable domain (other parts from reference TRBV18 and TRBJ2-3): NAGVMQNPRHLVRRRGQEARLRCSPMKGHSHVYWYRQLPEEGLKFMVYLQKENIIDESGMPKERFSAEFPKEGPSILRIQQVVRGDSAAYFCASGPFSGSLMDTQYFGPGTRLTVL.

The rearrangement uses TRBV30 and TRBJ1-1; D ambiguous. Germline V gene sequence: CDR1 GTSNPN, CDR2 SVGIG (reference sequence). Deletions cut 1 base from V and 4 bases from J, with 7 bases between. The CDR3 has 12 residues. CDR3 region: CAWSAGSTEAFF. The CDR3 DNA reads as TGTGCCTGGAGTGCTGGGAGCACTGAAGCTTTCTTT.

The chain has TRBV4-2 and TRBJ2-7; weak D call: TRBD2 (6 bases). The length of the CDR3 is 14 residues. Germline CDR1 LGHNA, CDR2 YNFKEQ. Trimming took 3 bases from V and 7 from J, leaving 16 bases between them. The CDR3 bases are TGTGCCAGCAGCCACCCCGGAGGGGAGCGGGAGCAGTACTTC. It translates to CASSHPGGEREQYF.

The rearrangement uses TRBV15 and TRBJ2-3; D remains ambiguous. The CDR3 has 12 residues. V was trimmed by 0 bases and J by 6 bases, leaving 4 bases between them. Germline assignment: CDR1 LNHNV and CDR2 YYDKDF (reference sequence). As DNA, the CDR3 is TGTGCCACCAGCAGAGAGGCCGATACGCAGTATTTT. This sequence encodes CATSREADTQYF.

The chain uses TRBV6-5 and TRBJ2-1; no definite D call. V shed 2 bases and J shed 1 base, with 9 bases lying between them. Germline lookup yields CDR1 MNHEY and CDR2 SVGAGI. This CDR3 region has 15 residues. The CDR3 sequence is CASSYTSDSYNEQFF. Here the CDR3 DNA reads TGTGCCAGCAGTTACACGAGCGATTCCTACAATGAGCAGTTCTTC.

The chain has TRBV6-5 and TRBJ1-1; no clear D gene. Trimming cost V 6 bases and J 1 base, with 12 bases left between them. The length of the CDR3 is 14 residues. Germline CDR1 is MNHEY and CDR2 is SVGAGI. The CDR3 here is CASSRLTRNTEAFF. In DNA form, the CDR3 reads TGTGCCAGCAGCCGGTTAACCCGGAACACTGAAGCTTTCTTT.

This sequence joins TRBV19 and TRBJ2-1; TRBD2 matches 10 bases. Looked up from germline, CDR1 is LNHDA and CDR2 is SQIVND (reference sequence). The J segment lost 14 bases and the V segment lost 4 bases, leaving 23 bases of the junction unmatched. The CDR3 totals 18 residues. The CDR3: CASSTQLPSSGGPPDEFF. In DNA form, the CDR3 reads TGTGCCAGTAGTACTCAACTCCCCTCTAGCGGGGGCCCTCCGGATGAGTTCTTC.

This chain joins TRBV7-3 and TRBJ1-2; unclear D gene. Germline CDR1 is SGHTA and CDR2 is FQGTGA. The CDR3 totals 15 residues. V shed 3 bases and J shed 6 bases, with 17 bases lying between them. For the CDR3, the DNA is TGTGCCAGCAGCTTTCTTGGGCCGAACAGAGATGGCTACACCTTC. Translation: CASSFLGPNRDGYTF.

The chain recombines TRBV28 with TRBJ1-2; possibly TRBD1 for D (6 bases). The V gene's germline CDR1 is MDHEN and CDR2 SYDVKM. The CDR3 is made up of 9 amino acids. Trimming removed 11 bases at V and 7 bases at J, with 8 bases between. CDR3 sequence reads: CAAGVGYTF. The CDR3 bases are TGTGCCGCAGGGGTTGGCTACACCTTC.

This chain joins TRBV2 and TRBJ2-2; D may be TRBD2 (6 bases). This CDR3 contains 14 residues. Per germline, CDR1 SNHLY and CDR2 FYNNEI. V lost 9 bases and J lost 2, with 13 bases in between. As DNA, the CDR3 is TGTGCCAGTACCGGGACTGCAAACACCGGGGAGCTGTTTTTT. Its protein product is CASTGTANTGELFF.

The chain carries TRBV7-9 and TRBJ1-2, with TRBD1 matching over 9 bases. There are 14 residues in the CDR3. Germline lookup yields CDR1 SEHNR and CDR2 FQNEAQ (reference sequence). Trimming removed 5 bases from V and 5 bases from J; junction bases left unmatched: 6. The CDR3 bases are TGTGCCAGCAGCCCCGGACAGGGGAATTATGGCTACACCTTC. This translates into CASSPGQGNYGYTF.

V is TRBV7-9 and J is TRBJ2-7; D is undetermined. Germline V lookup: CDR1 SEHNR, CDR2 FQNEAQ (reference sequence). Trimming pared 1 base from V and 3 bases from J, leaving 4 bases between. The CDR3 is made up of 12 amino acids. The CDR3 here is CASSLVVYEQYF. The CDR3, as DNA: TGTGCCAGCAGCTTAGTAGTCTACGAGCAGTACTTC.

This rearrangement joins TRBV3-1 (or the pseudogene TRBV3-2) to TRBJ2-1; 7 bases line up with TRBD2. With V trimmed by 1 base and J by 0 bases, 0 bases remained unmatched. Germline CDR1 reads LGHDT; CDR2 reads YNNKEL (reference sequence). The length of the CDR3 is 15 residues. The CDR3 DNA is TGTGCCAGCAGCCAAGGCGGGAGCTCCTACAATGAGCAGTTCTTC. The encoded protein is CASSQGGSSYNEQFF.

The J gene is TRBJ1-1, the V gene TRBV30; D might be TRBD1 (6 bases). Trimming removed 5 bases at V and 7 bases at J, with 23 bases between. CDR1 GTSNPN and CDR2 SVGIG come from the germline V gene (reference sequence). CDR3 length equals 15 residues. As DNA, the CDR3 is TGTGCCTGGTTCAGGGTGCAGGGGCGGATTGGTGAAGCTTTCTTT. This codes for CAWFRVQGRIGEAFF. Full variable domain (remainder filled in from reference TRBV30 and TRBJ1-1): SQTIHQWPATLVQPVGSPLSLECTVEGTSNPNLYWYRQAAGRGLQLLFYSVGIGQISSEVPQNLSASRPQDRQFILSSKKLLLSDSGFYLCAWFRVQGRIGEAFFGQGTRLTVV.

V gene TRBV3-1 (or the pseudogene TRBV3-2) combines with J gene TRBJ2-1; TRBD2 is a possible D gene (6 bases). The CDR3 consists of 15 residues. V was trimmed by 5 bases and J by 7 bases, leaving 18 bases between them. CDR1 LGHDT and CDR2 YNNKEL come from the germline V gene (reference sequence). CDR3 bases: TGTGCCAGCAGCTCCCAACCGGGACTTCTAAATGAGCAGTTCTTC. This sequence encodes CASSSQPGLLNEQFF.

The chain couples TRBV19 to TRBJ2-1, with 7 bases lining up with TRBD2. The V gene end was trimmed by 7 bases and the J gene end by 13 bases; junction bases not matched to a gene: 10. CDR3 length: 12 residues. Germline V gene sequence: CDR1 LNHDA, CDR2 SQIVND (reference sequence). The CDR3 region is CASTFKTSTQFF. The CDR3 nucleotides are TGTGCCAGTACCTTTAAGACTAGCACTCAGTTCTTC. Supplemented by reference TRBV19 and TRBJ2-1, the full variable domain reads DGGITQSPKYLFRKEGQNVTLSCEQNLNHDAMYWYRQDPGQGLRLIYYSQIVNDFQKGDIAEGYSVSREKKESFPLTVTSAQKNPTAFYLCASTFKTSTQFFGPGTRLTVL.

This chain links TRBV18 with TRBJ1-6, with 9 bases fitting TRBD1. V shed 4 bases, J shed 7 bases, and the junction held 2 bases outside the gene matches. The germline gives CDR1 KGHSH, CDR2 LQKENI. CDR3 length: 14 amino acids. The CDR3 spells CASSRTGENSPLHF. In nucleotides, the CDR3 is TGTGCCAGCTCACGGACAGGGGAAAATTCACCCCTCCACTTT. Combining the CDR3 with reference TRBV18 and TRBJ1-6 gives the whole variable domain NAGVMQNPRHLVRRRGQEARLRCSPMKGHSHVYWYRQLPEEGLKFMVYLQKENIIDESGMPKERFSAEFPKEGPSILRIQQVVRGDSAAYFCASSRTGENSPLHFGNGTRLTVT.

The chain couples TRBV9 to TRBJ1-2; D not resolved. CDR1 and CDR2 from the germline V gene are SGDLS and YYNGEE. Trimming removed 0 bases at V and 0 bases at J, with 9 bases between. This CDR3 has 15 amino acids. The CDR3 sequence is CASSVGGVANYGYTF. The CDR3 coding sequence is TGTGCCAGCAGCGTAGGCGGGGTAGCTAACTATGGCTACACCTTC.

The rearrangement links TRBV7-2 to TRBJ1-2; no clear D gene. This CDR3 is built from 13 residues. Trimming pared 6 bases from V and 7 bases from J, leaving 15 bases between. Germline V gives CDR1 SGHTA, CDR2 FQGNSA. This CDR3 reads CASSFGLISGYTF. CDR3 DNA sequence: TGTGCCAGCAGTTTCGGACTGATTAGTGGCTACACCTTC.

The chain employs TRBV7-9 and TRBJ2-5; the match to TRBD1 covers 10 bases. Germline lookup yields CDR1 SEHNR and CDR2 FQNEAQ (reference sequence). Losses at the gene ends were 5 bases for V and 5 bases for J; bases not matched to a gene: 5. CDR3 length: 14 residues. CDR3 nucleotides: TGTGCCAGCAGCGCGACAGGGGGCCGTGAGACCCAGTACTTC. Protein product: CASSATGGRETQYF.

This rearrangement joins TRBV7-2 to TRBJ2-1; D not resolved. This CDR3 is 13 amino acids long. V was pared by 0 bases and J by 7 bases, with 7 bases between. CDR1 is SGHTA, CDR2 FQGNSA, per germline. The CDR3 spells CASSLAYGNEQFF. CDR3 nucleotide sequence: TGTGCCAGCAGCTTAGCGTACGGGAATGAGCAGTTCTTC.

This sequence joins TRBV18 and TRBJ2-7; 7 bases agree with TRBD1. The V and J ends lost 6 bases and 3 bases, in that order; junction bases with no gene match: 5. The CDR3 totals 13 residues. Germline V gives CDR1 KGHSH, CDR2 LQKENI. For the CDR3, the DNA is TGTGCCAGCTCTAGGGGGCCCGACTACGAGCAGTACTTC. It encodes CASSRGPDYEQYF.

The V call is TRBV10-3, the J call TRBJ2-3; 15 bases fit TRBD2. With 10 bases clipped from V and 2 bases from J, the junction kept 4 bases outside the gene matches. The CDR3 length is 15 residues. Germline V gene lookup returns CDR1 ENHRY and CDR2 SYGVKD. CDR3 in DNA: TGTGCCACGGGACTAGCGGGAGGACCCACAGATACGCAGTATTTT. Its translation: CATGLAGGPTDTQYF.

In this sample, this clone turned up once. The rearrangement joins TRBV2 to TRBJ2-5; 9 bases match TRBD2. V lost 2 bases to trimming and J lost 5 bases; unmatched junction nucleotides: 6. This CDR3 contains 15 residues. Germline CDR1 SNHLY, CDR2 FYNNEI. CDR3 DNA sequence: TGTGCCAGCAGTGAATTGGCGGGAGGGCCGGAGACCCAGTACTTC. Translating gives CASSELAGGPETQYF.

J is TRBJ1-2 and V is TRBV6-5, with 10 bases fitting TRBD1. The CDR3 is made up of 13 amino acids. Germline V gene lookup returns CDR1 MNHEY and CDR2 SVGAGI. V shed 8 bases, J shed 6 bases, and the junction held 6 bases outside the gene matches. CDR3 loop: CASRTGGEDGYTF. In nucleotides, the CDR3 is TGTGCCAGCCGGACAGGGGGGGAGGATGGCTACACCTTC.